A selection of T cell receptor beta chains follows, all from one sample in a study of shared clonotypes between healthy human individuals. Here immunoSEQ multiplex PCR was the method, and the copy in TCRdb shows in-frame clones only, minus some. The repertoire consists of around 1.9 million clones, with around 93% occurring once and the leading ten covering roughly 1.7%. Sequencing was performed on naive CD8+ T cells from PBMCs. The receptors originated from a man aged 18 to 30 in good health. Some clones in this sample may be carry-over from other donors' samples. The CDR3 runs from the conserved cysteine through the conserved F or W.

TRBV11-2 | CASSLDRASGATYEQYF
TRBV11-2 | CASGYDPLYEQYF
TRBV7-3 | CASSLGVAGVGEQFF
TRBV27 | CASSLRGPQPYEQYF
TRBV27 | CASSSVGRPNYGYTF
TRBV28 | CASSQGTSGRSQETQYF
TRBV7-2 | CASSLVLAGFRDTQYF
TRBV9 | CASSSEGQGTDTQYF
TRBV29-1 | CSAPASWGLIF
TRBV2 | CASEPMATRTGELFF
TRBV21-1 | CASSPPSSNNEQFF
TRBV7-6 | CASSSPGLAYEQYF
TRBV28 | CASSGTDRIYEQYF
TRBV27 | CASSFTRNTEAFF
TRBV7-9 | CASSPSGRRHSGNTIYF
TRBV5-1 | CASSTDSFEQYF
TRBV5-1 | CASSLGGGTGYTF
TRBV19 | CASSIGLSTDTQYF
TRBV29-1 | CSVEIAEPWEQFF
TRBV7-9 | CASSFELAGPERYEQYF
TRBV28 | CASSFPGNQPQHF
TRBV5-1 | CASSFGTSGREAYNEQFF
TRBV19 | CASSMANYEQYF
TRBV11-2 | CASSLASGRKYEQFF
TRBV2 | CASSDSPSQYF
TRBV7-9 | CASSLDLGVYGYTF
TRBV25-1 | CASQGLTRDRERVYGYTF
TRBV7-9 | CASSAGVRQPQHF
TRBV15 | CATSRTDSYNEQFF
TRBV10-1 | CASSGDPRDTQYF
TRBV28 | CASSLKTSGRSYEQYF
TRBV6-1 | CASSTSGTGDTQYF
TRBV6-1 | CASSERYTGELFF
TRBV7-6 | CASSLSLNTEAFF
TRBV28 | CASRLRGSHEQFF
TRBV6-1 | CASSWTVSEKLFF
TRBV6-6 | CASSQDRDRGYTF
TRBV15 | CATSRDWDGYGYTF
TRBV7-9 | CASRPEREVLANTGELFF
TRBV12-5 | CASGSPSGSSYNEQFF
TRBV28 | CASSPQAGGPNNQPQHF
TRBV5-1 | CASSLGELQETQYF
TRBV27 | CASSLLRTSGTDTQYF